This T cell receptor (beta chain) is drawn from a study of shared clonotypes between healthy human individuals. The test was conducted at deep level. Spread over ten immunoSEQ deep assay plates, unsorted PBMC DNA underwent sequencing. The data were produced by immunoSEQ multiplex PCR, yet TCRdb's version contains in-frame clones alone and is incomplete. The profile shows 470,000 or so clones, around 73% of them singletons. The CDR3 covers 14 residues. About this clone itself: Its antigen is not known.

Regarding the study as a whole: Few donors limited the genetic and exposure-history diversity represented.

The receptor was isolated from a woman between 40 and 55 years old in good health. Some clones in this sample may be carry-over from other donors' samples. This chain links TRBV7-5 with TRBJ2-1. TRBV7-5 has pseudogene status. Material for sequencing was PBMCs. The CDR3 here is CVRSFRRTYNEQFF. DNA for the CDR3: TGTGTCAGAAGCTTTCGGCGCACCTACAATGAGCAGTTCTTC.